The clone carrying this T cell receptor beta chain has more than one count but fewer than ten. The antigen is undetermined. This CDR3 has 15 amino acids. CDR1 MNHEY and CDR2 SMNVEV come from the germline V gene (reference sequence). The V end lost 6 bases, the J end lost 0 bases, and 12 bases lay between the germline ends. This entry comes from a study of T-cell memory formation after mild COVID-19. Findings of the study overall: Pre-infection memory contained some responding clones, which suggested that cross-reactive memory had joined.

TCRdb reprocessed the 5' RACE reads via MiXCR and lists one record per CDR3 protein. The data hold 400,000 to 500,000 distinct CDR3 sequences, with 20% observed a single time. The source is an adult woman who had mild COVID-19 (a few samples of this study predate the infection). Cell type and time point are not known. The sample comprised PBMCs or a T cell subset sorted from them (not recorded which). The chain employs TRBV27 and TRBJ2-1; D not resolved. CDR3 coding DNA: TGTGCCAGCAGGTCCGACGGTTTCTCCTACAATGAGCAGTTCTTC. It is translated as CASRSDGFSYNEQFF.